This TCR beta chain was obtained from a study of blood T cell repertoires in COVID-19. Study summary: COVID-19 samples collected from the United States, Italy and Spain covered acute and convalescent phases.

Trimming took 9 bases from V and 9 from J; bases not matched to a gene: 9. CDR3 length: 12 residues. Germline V gives CDR1 SGHRS, CDR2 YFSETQ. Sequencing was performed with immunoSEQ multiplex PCR; in TCRdb, only in-frame clones are kept and a portion is missing. The repertoire holds hundreds of thousands of clones, 70% to 90% seen once, with more than 7.5% in the top ten. This clone appeared a single time. Sequencing used peripheral blood. This clonotype was obtained from a man younger than 35 with active or convalescent COVID-19. The chain carries TRBV5-1 and TRBJ1-5; 7 bases agree with TRBD1. Here the CDR3 DNA reads TGCGCCATCCGGGACAGTGCTGGGCCCCAGCATTTT. Amino acid sequence: CAIRDSAGPQHF.